This T cell receptor beta chain was obtained from a study of tumor-infiltrating lymphocytes in localized non-small cell lung cancer. Method: immunoSEQ multiplex PCR; TCRdb's copy keeps in-frame clones and lacks some. The sample includes 11,000 or so clones, 86% seen only once; the top ten take over 7.5%. The CDR3 has 16 amino acids. V dropped 1 base and J dropped 5; count of bases not matched to a gene: 10. The germline gives CDR1 SEHNR, CDR2 FQNEAQ (reference sequence). The chain joins TRBV7-9 to TRBJ2-7; 8 bases map to TRBD1. What was sequenced was uninvolved lung tissue not adjacent to the tumor. The TCR originated in a human donor with non-small cell lung cancer. The CDR3 protein is CASSLDRGRGQDEQYF. CDR3 coding DNA: TGTGCCAGCAGCTTAGACCGAGGCAGGGGGCAGGACGAGCAGTACTTC.